A selection of T cell receptor beta chains follows, all from one sample in a study of shared clonotypes between healthy human individuals. Assay: immunoSEQ multiplex PCR; the TCRdb copy retains only in-frame clones and omits some. Among 900,000 to 1,200,000 clones, 75% to 85% were seen once, and the ten largest hold more than 0.55%. The sequencing input was memory CD4+ T cells from PBMCs. Every receptor here comes from a man between 18 and 35 years old in good health. Some clones in this sample may be carry-over from other donors' samples. The CDR3 runs from the conserved cysteine through the conserved F or W. A D gene is named only where the DNA matches it firmly. Clone size is stated in some rows and not others, as once, few, many or a class when expanded.

TRBV5-1	TRBJ2-7	.	.	CASSLALVEPYEQYF	TGCGCCAGCAGCTTGGCCCTGGTCGAACCCTACGAGCAGTACTTC
TRBV2	TRBJ2-7	few	TRBD2	CASIERPGLAGPEQYF	TGTGCCAGCATAGAGCGCCCGGGACTAGCGGGTCCCGAGCAGTACTTC
TRBV2	TRBJ2-7	.	TRBD1	CASSRQGNFYEQYF	TGTGCCAGCAGTAGACAGGGAAATTTCTACGAGCAGTACTTC
TRBV5-8	TRBJ2-7	.	.	CASSLVGKTYEQYF	TGTGCCAGCAGCTTGGTGGGCAAGACCTACGAGCAGTACTTC
TRBV9	TRBJ2-3	.	TRBD1	CASSPQVGQSTDTQYF	TGTGCCAGCAGCCCCCAGGTGGGACAGAGCACAGATACGCAGTATTTT
TRBV7-2	TRBJ2-5	.	TRBD1	CASSGGQGYQETQYF	TGTGCCAGCAGCGGCGGACAGGGTTACCAAGAGACCCAGTACTTC
TRBV27	TRBJ2-3	.	TRBD1	CASSLMTGTDTQYF	TGTGCCAGCAGTTTGATGACAGGGACAGATACGCAGTATTTT
TRBV27	TRBJ1-2	.	.	CASTRRQDPNYGYTF	TGTGCCAGCACCCGGAGACAGGATCCCAACTATGGCTACACCTTC
TRBV6-1	TRBJ2-2	.	TRBD1	CASRGQLNTGELFF	TGTGCCAGCAGGGGACAGCTAAACACCGGGGAGCTGTTTTTT
TRBV27	TRBJ2-7	once	TRBD1	CASRLGGGNEQYF	TGTGCCAGCAGGTTAGGGGGCGGCAACGAGCAGTACTTC
TRBV2	TRBJ2-3	.	.	CASTYSADTQYF	TGTGCCAGCACTTATAGCGCAGATACGCAGTATTTT
TRBV6-6	TRBJ2-7	.	.	CASSPRTVYEQYF	TGTGCCAGCAGTCCGAGGACCGTTTACGAGCAGTACTTC
TRBV19	TRBJ2-7	.	.	CASTIAEQYF	TGTGCCAGTACGATCGCTGAGCAGTACTTC
TRBV5-4	TRBJ1-2	once	TRBD1	CASGGQGFGGYTF	TGTGCCAGCGGGGGACAGGGCTTCGGTGGCTACACCTTC
TRBV28	TRBJ1-2	.	.	CASSLGPGTYGYTF	TGTGCCAGCAGTTTAGGGCCGGGGACCTATGGCTACACCTTC
TRBV5-1	TRBJ2-5	.	.	CASSLAPRRGGETQYF	TGCGCCAGCAGCTTGGCTCCCCGCCGCGGCGGAGAGACCCAGTACTTC
TRBV7-2	TRBJ2-2	few	.	CASSLDPGTGELFF	TGTGCCAGCAGCTTAGACCCCGGGACCGGGGAGCTGTTTTTT
TRBV28	TRBJ2-7	.	.	CASLARVQREQYF	TGTGCCAGCCTCGCAAGAGTCCAGAGGGAGCAGTACTTC
TRBV20-1	TRBJ2-5	.	.	CSAPVEETQYF	TGCAGTGCTCCCGTTGAAGAGACCCAGTACTTC
TRBV15	TRBJ1-4	.	.	CATSRDSRFGEKLFF	TGTGCCACCAGCAGAGATTCCAGGTTCGGCGAAAAACTGTTTTTT
TRBV29-1	TRBJ2-5	.	.	CSVFRLQKETQYF	TGCAGCGTGTTTCGCCTACAAAAAGAGACCCAGTACTTC
TRBV15	TRBJ1-3	.	.	CATKMQPVGNTIYF	TGTGCCACCAAAATGCAACCTGTCGGAAACACCATATATTTT
TRBV11-2	TRBJ2-7	.	.	CASRPTTGNYEQYF	TGTGCCAGCAGACCAACCACAGGGAACTACGAGCAGTACTTC
TRBV21-1	TRBJ1-4	.	.	CASSKPRTVSTNEKLFF	TGTGCCAGCAGCAAGCCGAGGACAGTTTCAACTAATGAAAAACTGTTTTTT
TRBV10-1	TRBJ2-1	few	TRBD2	CASRTPGSGRALGEQFF	TGCGCCAGCAGGACCCCGGGTAGCGGGAGGGCCTTAGGTGAGCAGTTCTTC
TRBV21-1	TRBJ2-7	.	.	CASSKRQAELGYEQYF	TGTGCCAGCAGCAAACGACAAGCGGAGCTAGGGTACGAGCAGTACTTC
TRBV28	TRBJ1-2	.	.	CASSPPGYGYTF	TGTGCCAGCAGCCCCCCGGGGTATGGCTACACCTTC
TRBV7-2	TRBJ2-2	.	.	CASSSRRGDTGELFF	TGTGCCAGCAGTTCACGGAGGGGGGACACCGGGGAGCTGTTTTTT
TRBV7-3	TRBJ1-1	.	.	CASSLGPGDTEAFF	TGTGCCAGCAGCTTAGGTCCGGGAGACACTGAAGCTTTCTTT
TRBV7-8	TRBJ2-1	few	TRBD2	CASRTEAGVYNEQFF	TGTGCCAGCAGGACTGAAGCGGGAGTGTACAATGAGCAGTTCTTC
TRBV5-6	TRBJ2-3	.	.	CASSLWWNQSTDTQYF	TGTGCCAGCAGCTTGTGGTGGAACCAAAGCACAGATACGCAGTATTTT
TRBV4-1	TRBJ1-4	.	.	CASSQPLTDLKLFF	TGCGCCAGCAGCCAACCACTGACGGACCTGAAACTGTTTTTT
TRBV2	TRBJ1-4	.	TRBD1	CASSLIQGAPGEKLFF	TGTGCCAGCAGTTTAATACAGGGGGCGCCCGGTGAAAAACTGTTTTTT
TRBV6-1	TRBJ2-7	.	.	CASSVTGSSYEQYF	TGTGCCAGCAGCGTTACAGGTAGCTCCTACGAGCAGTACTTC
TRBV29-1	TRBJ1-5	.	.	CSVVGDSNQPQHF	TGCAGCGTTGTAGGGGATAGCAATCAGCCCCAGCATTTT
TRBV10-3	TRBJ2-1	few	TRBD1	CAISDPGQGINEQFF	TGTGCCATCAGTGATCCGGGACAGGGTATCAATGAGCAGTTCTTC
TRBV30	TRBJ1-3	many	.	CAWSVSGGNTIYF	TGTGCCTGGAGTGTATCGGGTGGAAACACCATATATTTT
TRBV30	TRBJ1-2	.	.	CAWSMYGYTF	TGTGCCTGGAGCATGTACGGCTACACCTTC
TRBV6-1	TRBJ2-7	.	TRBD2	CASSERGKYEQYF	TGTGCCAGCAGTGAGCGGGGGAAATACGAGCAGTACTTC
TRBV27	TRBJ1-2	.	.	CASSLLRGPGGYTF	TGTGCCAGCAGTTTACTCCGGGGACCAGGGGGCTACACCTTC
TRBV4-2	TRBJ2-5	.	TRBD1	CASSRGQGRETQYF	TGTGCCAGCAGCCGCGGACAGGGCAGAGAGACCCAGTACTTC
TRBV6-5	TRBJ2-5	.	.	CASMLAGGRQETRYF	TGTGCCAGCATGCTGGCAGGGGGGCGGCAAGAGACCCGGTACTTC
TRBV28	TRBJ1-3	.	.	CASSLWGHIYF	TGTGCCAGCAGTTTATGGGGGCACATATATTTT
TRBV30	TRBJ2-1	.	.	CAWGRVPLSYNEQFF	TGTGCCTGGGGCAGGGTACCCCTTTCCTACAATGAGCAGTTCTTC
TRBV2	TRBJ1-5	.	.	CASGDQVGAPQHF	TGTGCCAGCGGGGATCAGGTCGGTGCGCCCCAGCATTTT
TRBV28	TRBJ2-1	.	TRBD2	CASSSTSGRPGDEQFF	TGTGCCAGCAGTTCCACTAGCGGGAGGCCCGGGGATGAGCAGTTCTTC
TRBV2	TRBJ2-7	.	TRBD2	CASIGGVSYEQYF	TGTGCCAGCATTGGGGGGGTCTCCTACGAGCAGTACTTC
TRBV7-2	TRBJ2-3	.	.	CASSFASSRTDTQYF	TGTGCCAGCAGCTTCGCTTCTAGCAGAACAGATACGCAGTATTTT
TRBV19	TRBJ1-5	.	TRBD1	CASKTQGLEPQHF	TGTGCCAGTAAGACACAGGGGCTTGAGCCCCAGCATTTT
TRBV28	TRBJ2-1	.	TRBD2	CASRTLTSGRSNEQFF	TGTGCCAGCCGCACCTTGACTAGCGGGAGATCCAATGAGCAGTTCTTC
TRBV18	TRBJ2-7	.	.	CASSPTPSTTYEQYF	TGTGCCAGCTCACCAACTCCTAGCACTACCTACGAGCAGTACTTC
TRBV11-3	TRBJ2-1	.	TRBD2	CASSLDLGGTYNEQFF	TGTGCCAGCAGCTTAGACCTGGGAGGGACCTACAATGAGCAGTTCTTC
TRBV28	TRBJ2-7	.	TRBD2	CASSLGTRTYEQYF	TGTGCCAGCAGTTTGGGGACTAGGACCTACGAGCAGTACTTC
TRBV18	TRBJ2-7	few	.	CASSMGRRGNYEQYF	TGTGCCAGCTCTATGGGCCGTAGGGGGAACTACGAGCAGTACTTC
TRBV28	TRBJ1-2	once	.	CASSKGGLQGYTF	TGTGCCAGCAGTAAAGGGGGTCTACAAGGCTACACCTTC
TRBV12-2	TRBJ2-7	.	.	CASRFPGTYEQYF	TGTGCAAGTCGCTTCCCGGGGACCTACGAGCAGTACTTC
TRBV30	TRBJ2-7	few	.	CAWTQWLGRGPSEQYF	TGTGCCTGGACCCAGTGGTTAGGTCGGGGACCCTCGGAGCAGTACTTC